A selection of T cell receptor beta chains follows, all from one sample in a study of blood T cells in healthy people across ages. MiXCR was run by TCRdb on the 5' RACE reads, yielding one entry per CDR3 protein. This sample has 650,000 to 800,000 distinct CDR3 sequences, with approximately 44% found just once. Sequences were obtained from blood. Receptor source: a man between 60 and 75 years old in good health. Each CDR3 is given with its conserved first and last residue. The order of the fields is V gene, J gene, clone size, D gene, CDR3 DNA, CDR3 protein. D genes are given only for firm matches. Clone sizes are given selectively: once, few, many, or a class where the clone is expanded.

TRBV6-6,TRBJ2-5,.,.,TGTGCCAGCAATCAAGAGGGGGTGGAGACCCAGTACTTC,CASNQEGVETQYF
TRBV28,TRBJ1-5,.,.,TGTGCCAGCAGTTTTATTCACAGAATTAGCAATCAGCCCCAGCATTTT,CASSFIHRISNQPQHF
TRBV13,TRBJ1-6,.,TRBD1,TGTGCCAGCAGCCCGAGACAGGGGGGAAATAATTCACCCCTCCACTTT,CASSPRQGGNNSPLHF
TRBV5-1,TRBJ2-7,many,.,TGTGCCAGCAGCCTCGACGGACCCTACGAGCAGTACTTC,CASSLDGPYEQYF
TRBV29-1,TRBJ1-6,.,.,TGCAGCGTTGCCGGGACCGGCGGGTCACCCCTCCACTTT,CSVAGTGGSPLHF
TRBV7-2,TRBJ1-5,few,TRBD1,TGTGCCAGCAGCTTTGGGACAGGGAGCCAGCCCCAGCATTTT,CASSFGTGSQPQHF
TRBV14,TRBJ2-1,few,.,TGTGCCAGCAGCCAAGTTGGGTACCCCTACAATGAGCAGTTCTTC,CASSQVGYPYNEQFF
TRBV7-9,TRBJ2-1,.,TRBD2,TGTGCCAGCAGCTCAACCGGGACTACAAGCTCCTACAATGAGCAGTTCTTC,CASSSTGTTSSYNEQFF
TRBV20-1,TRBJ2-1,.,.,TGCAGTGAGACGGAGAGCTCCTACAATGAGCAGTTCTTC,CSETESSYNEQFF
TRBV7-7,TRBJ2-3,.,.,TGTGCTAGCAGCTCCGGGACGGGGCCCACAGATACGCAGTATTTT,CASSSGTGPTDTQYF
TRBV7-6,TRBJ2-3,.,TRBD1,TGTGCCAGCAGCACCCACCACAAGGGGGCCTCTAGCACAGATACGCAGTATTTT,CASSTHHKGASSTDTQYF
TRBV6-5,TRBJ1-4,.,.,TGTGCCAGCAGCACGAAGACACTAACTAATGAAAAACTGTTTTTT,CASSTKTLTNEKLFF
TRBV14,TRBJ1-2,.,.,TGTGCCAGCAGCCAAGATCAGGGGACCTATGGCTACACCTTC,CASSQDQGTYGYTF
TRBV29-1,TRBJ2-4,many,TRBD1,TGCAGCGTTGATGTGGGGACAGGGGGTGGACACATTCAGTACTTC,CSVDVGTGGGHIQYF
TRBV7-2,TRBJ2-1,few,.,TGTGCCAGCGGGACATACGACAATGAGCAGTTCTTC,CASGTYDNEQFF
TRBV7-9,TRBJ2-1,.,.,TGTGCCAGCAGCTTACCCAGCGCCGAGCAGTTCTTC,CASSLPSAEQFF
TRBV30,TRBJ2-7,.,TRBD1,TGTGCCTGGAGTGTTGGCGGGACAGGGGACGAGCAGTACTTC,CAWSVGGTGDEQYF
TRBV20-1,TRBJ1-5,few,.,TGCAGTGCTAGAGATATCGGGAAGACTCATCAGCCCCAGCATTTT,CSARDIGKTHQPQHF
TRBV10-3,TRBJ2-6,.,TRBD2,TGTGCCATTTCCCCGGGACTAGCGGGACAAAGCTCTGGGGCCAACGTCCTGACTTTC,CAISPGLAGQSSGANVLTF
TRBV7-2,TRBJ2-1,few,.,TGTGCCAGCAGCTCCAGGGTCACTAGTGTGGAGCAGTTCTTC,CASSSRVTSVEQFF
TRBV30,TRBJ2-1,few,.,TGTGCCTGGATTAATCTCGGAGATGAGCAGTTCTTC,CAWINLGDEQFF
TRBV29-1,TRBJ1-2,few,TRBD1,TGCAGCGTTGAACTGGCAGGGGGCAGTTATGGCTACACCTTC,CSVELAGGSYGYTF
TRBV19,TRBJ2-3,.,.,TGTGCCAGTAGTCGGGGCCTTTTTTGGACAGATACGCAGTATTTT,CASSRGLFWTDTQYF
TRBV20-1,TRBJ2-7,few,TRBD1,TGCAGTGCTAGAGATTCTTCGCCGGGACAGGGGCCCTACGAGCAGTACTTC,CSARDSSPGQGPYEQYF
TRBV18,TRBJ2-7,.,.,TGTGCCAGCTCACTGCAAGACACGGGCTACGAGCAGTACTTC,CASSLQDTGYEQYF
TRBV7-2,TRBJ2-7,.,.,TGTGCCAGCAGCTTAGTTTTTTTATCGGCGGACAGCTCCTACAATGAGCAGTACTTC,CASSLVFLSADSSYNEQYF
TRBV12-3/TRBV12-4,TRBJ2-1,.,TRBD2,TGTGCCAGCACTAAGGCTAGCGGGGGCCTTAGCTCCTACAATGAGCAGTTCTTC,CASTKASGGLSSYNEQFF
TRBV9,TRBJ2-3,.,.,TGTGCCAGCAGCGTAGGTAGCGGACTAACAGATACGCAGTATTTT,CASSVGSGLTDTQYF
TRBV7-8,TRBJ2-1,few,TRBD1,TGTGCCAGCAGCCCAGGGGTGACAGGGGACGATGAGCAGTTCTTC,CASSPGVTGDDEQFF
TRBV25-1,TRBJ1-1,few,TRBD1,TGTGCCAGCAGAAGCCCAGGGACAGACACTGAAGCTTTCTTT,CASRSPGTDTEAFF
TRBV12-3/TRBV12-4,TRBJ2-3,.,.,TGTGCCAGCAGTTGGAGGTGGGCAGATACGCAGTATTTT,CASSWRWADTQYF
TRBV30,TRBJ1-2,.,.,TGTGCCTGGAAATACGGGGGGGAGGCATATGGCTACACCTTC,CAWKYGGEAYGYTF
TRBV7-2,TRBJ2-5,.,.,TGTGCCAGCAGCTTAGCAAGATGGGGGGGCCGGGAGACCCAGTACTTC,CASSLARWGGRETQYF
TRBV4-3,TRBJ2-5,.,.,TGCGCCAGCAGCCAAGACGGGGTTGGTGATGAGCAGTACTTC,CASSQDGVGDEQYF
TRBV20-1,TRBJ2-7,.,TRBD2,TGCAGTGCTAGAATTTCCGGACTAGCTCCTAGCGGGGCCAGCTACGAGCAGTACTTC,CSARISGLAPSGASYEQYF
TRBV6-5,TRBJ2-7,.,.,TGTGCCAGCAGTTACTCGGCGGGACAAAACTACGAGCAGTACTTC,CASSYSAGQNYEQYF
TRBV13,TRBJ2-7,.,.,TGTGCCAGCAGCTTATTTACTATTAACCCCTACGAGCAGTACTTC,CASSLFTINPYEQYF
TRBV2,TRBJ2-5,few,TRBD2,TGTGCCAGCGGGGGGGTCCGAGAGACCCAGTACTTC,CASGGVRETQYF
TRBV7-2,TRBJ1-4,few,.,TGTGCCAGCAGCTTAGAGCCAGCCGTAGGTGAAAAACTGTTTTTT,CASSLEPAVGEKLFF
TRBV10-3,TRBJ2-1,.,TRBD1,TGTGCCATCAGTGAGTCGGAGACAGGGTCCTACAATGAGCAGTTCTTC,CAISESETGSYNEQFF
TRBV5-1,TRBJ2-5,.,.,TGCGCCAGCAGCTTGGTCGACCGAATGGGGCAAGAGACCCAGTACTTC,CASSLVDRMGQETQYF
TRBV20-1,TRBJ1-5,many,.,TGCAGTGCCCGGCGGGGTCAGGGCAATCAGCCCCAGCATTTT,CSARRGQGNQPQHF
TRBV7-2,TRBJ1-1,.,.,TGTGCCAGCGTTCTTGACCGGAGGGCGAACACTGAAGCTTTCTTT,CASVLDRRANTEAFF
TRBV7-2,TRBJ1-2,.,.,TGTGCCAGCAGCCCAAGCGGGTCAGAGTACTATGGCTACACCTTC,CASSPSGSEYYGYTF
TRBV6-1,TRBJ1-2,.,.,TGTGCCAGCAGTGAAGGGGGGGCTTATGGCTACACCTTC,CASSEGGAYGYTF
TRBV27,TRBJ1-4,.,.,TGTGCCAGCGCTCTGGGAGGGGCGCGTGAAAAACTGTTTTTT,CASALGGAREKLFF
TRBV6-2/TRBV6-3,TRBJ2-1,few,.,TGTGCGACCCTTGGGGTGAGCTCCTACAATGAGCAGTTCTTC,CATLGVSSYNEQFF
TRBV4-3,TRBJ2-2,.,TRBD2,TGCGCCAGCAGCCAAGATATTACTAGCGTCCGCAGGAACACCGGGGAGCTGTTTTTT,CASSQDITSVRRNTGELFF
TRBV7-2,TRBJ2-1,.,TRBD2,TGTGCCAGCAGCTTCCTAGCGGGGGGAACCTCCTACAATGAGCAGTTCTTC,CASSFLAGGTSYNEQFF
TRBV5-1,TRBJ2-6,few,.,TGCGCCAGCAGCTTGGGTCCGTGGGGGGCCAACGTCCTGACTTTC,CASSLGPWGANVLTF
TRBV7-9,TRBJ2-1,.,.,TGTGCCAGCAGCCCTGAGGGGGGCTACAATGAGCAGTTCTTC,CASSPEGGYNEQFF
TRBV4-3,TRBJ2-7,.,TRBD2,TGCGCCAGCCTGAATTCGTCAGCGGGGGTTTGCGAGCAGTACTTC,CASLNSSAGVCEQYF
TRBV28,TRBJ2-2,.,TRBD2,TGTGCTAGCGGGGAAAACGCCGGGGAGCTGTTTTTT,CASGENAGELFF
TRBV5-1,TRBJ2-3,.,.,TGCGCCAGCGGGGCTTTTTCTCCCTCCACAGATACGCAGTATTTT,CASGAFSPSTDTQYF
TRBV3-1,TRBJ1-5,few,TRBD1,TGTGCCAGCTCCACCGGGACAGGGGGTAGAGCGGATCAGCCCCAGCATTTT,CASSTGTGGRADQPQHF
TRBV5-1,TRBJ2-7,few,.,TGCGCCAGCAGCTTGGATGCAGGCGGGACCTACGAGCAGTACTTC,CASSLDAGGTYEQYF
TRBV6-2/TRBV6-3,TRBJ2-7,few,.,TGTGCCAGCAGTAACCGGGCAAATACCTACGAGCAGTACTTC,CASSNRANTYEQYF
TRBV6-2/TRBV6-3,TRBJ2-7,few,.,TGTGCCAGCAGGCCCGACTCTATCTCCTACGAGCAGTACTTC,CASRPDSISYEQYF
TRBV7-9,TRBJ1-4,once,.,TGTGCCAGCAGCTTAGTCGGAGGGATCCCTAATGAAAAACTGTTTTTT,CASSLVGGIPNEKLFF
TRBV2,TRBJ2-1,few,TRBD2,TGTGCCAGCAGTGAGATCTCTAGCGGGGGAGGCAATGAGCAGTTCTTC,CASSEISSGGGNEQFF